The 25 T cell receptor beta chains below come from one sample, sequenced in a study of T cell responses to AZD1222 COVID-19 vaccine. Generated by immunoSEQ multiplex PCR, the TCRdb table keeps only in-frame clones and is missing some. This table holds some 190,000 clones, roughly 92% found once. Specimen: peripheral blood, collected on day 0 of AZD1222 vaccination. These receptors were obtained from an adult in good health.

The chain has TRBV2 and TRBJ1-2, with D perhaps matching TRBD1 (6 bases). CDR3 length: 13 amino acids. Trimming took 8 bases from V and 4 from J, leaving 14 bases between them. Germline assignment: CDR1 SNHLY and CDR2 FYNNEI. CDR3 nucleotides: TGTGCCAGCGTTTTAGGGGGTTCCTATGGCTACACCTTC. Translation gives CASVLGGSYGYTF.

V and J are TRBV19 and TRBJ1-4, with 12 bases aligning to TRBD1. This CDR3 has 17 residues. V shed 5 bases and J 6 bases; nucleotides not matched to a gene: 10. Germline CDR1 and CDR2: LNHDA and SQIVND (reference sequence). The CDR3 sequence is CASSDRGTGGSYEKLFF. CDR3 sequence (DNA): TGTGCCAGTAGTGACCGCGGGACAGGGGGCTCGTATGAAAAACTGTTTTTT.

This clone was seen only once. CDR3 loop: CAWSDPKGGYSPLHF. The CDR3 coding sequence is TGTGCCTGGAGTGATCCAAAGGGAGGATACTCACCCCTCCACTTT. The rearrangement joins TRBV30 to TRBJ1-6; no firm D call. This CDR3 has 15 amino acids. Trimming cost V 1 base and J 10 bases, with 17 bases left between them. CDR1 GTSNPN and CDR2 SVGIG come from the germline V gene (reference sequence). The entire variable domain, with the rest obtained from reference TRBV30 and TRBJ1-6, is as follows: SQTIHQWPATLVQPVGSPLSLECTVEGTSNPNLYWYRQAAGRGLQLLFYSVGIGQISSEVPQNLSASRPQDRQFILSSKKLLLSDSGFYLCAWSDPKGGYSPLHFGNGTRLTVT.

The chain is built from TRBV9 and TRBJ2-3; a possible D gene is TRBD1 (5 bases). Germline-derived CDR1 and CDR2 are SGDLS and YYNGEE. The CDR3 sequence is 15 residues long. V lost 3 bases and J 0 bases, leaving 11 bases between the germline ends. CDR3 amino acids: CASSGGQGSTDTQYF. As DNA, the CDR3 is TGTGCCAGCAGCGGTGGGCAGGGAAGCACAGATACGCAGTATTTT.

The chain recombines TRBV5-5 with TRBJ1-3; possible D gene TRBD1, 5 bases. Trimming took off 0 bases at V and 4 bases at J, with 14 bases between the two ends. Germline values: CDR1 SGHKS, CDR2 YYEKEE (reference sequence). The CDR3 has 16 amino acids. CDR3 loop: CASSLVLRTWGNTIYF. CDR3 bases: TGTGCCAGCAGCTTGGTACTGCGGACATGGGGAAACACCATATATTTT.

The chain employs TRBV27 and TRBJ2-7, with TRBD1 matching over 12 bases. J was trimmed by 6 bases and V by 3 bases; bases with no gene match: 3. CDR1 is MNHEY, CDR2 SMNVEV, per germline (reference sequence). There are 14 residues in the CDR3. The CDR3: CASSLGTGGSEQYF. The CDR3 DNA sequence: TGTGCCAGCAGTTTGGGGACAGGGGGCTCCGAGCAGTACTTC.

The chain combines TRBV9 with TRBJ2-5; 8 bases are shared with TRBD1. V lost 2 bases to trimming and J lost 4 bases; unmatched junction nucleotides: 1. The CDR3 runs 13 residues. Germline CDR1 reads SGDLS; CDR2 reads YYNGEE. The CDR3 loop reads CASSVGQGETQYF. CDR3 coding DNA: TGTGCCAGCAGCGTTGGACAGGGAGAGACCCAGTACTTC.

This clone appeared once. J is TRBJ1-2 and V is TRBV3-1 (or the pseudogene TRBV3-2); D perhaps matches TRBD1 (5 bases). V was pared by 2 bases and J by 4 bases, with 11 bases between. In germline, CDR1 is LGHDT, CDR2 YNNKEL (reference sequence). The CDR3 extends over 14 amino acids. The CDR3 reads CASSQSATGYGYTF. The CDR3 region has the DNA TGTGCCAGCAGCCAATCGGCCACAGGCTATGGCTACACCTTC.

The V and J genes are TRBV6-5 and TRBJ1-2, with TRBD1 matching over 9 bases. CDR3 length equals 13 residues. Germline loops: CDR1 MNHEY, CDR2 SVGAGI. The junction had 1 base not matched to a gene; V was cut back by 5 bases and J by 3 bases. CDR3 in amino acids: CASSRDRDYGYTF. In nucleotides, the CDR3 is TGTGCCAGCAGTCGGGACAGGGACTATGGCTACACCTTC.

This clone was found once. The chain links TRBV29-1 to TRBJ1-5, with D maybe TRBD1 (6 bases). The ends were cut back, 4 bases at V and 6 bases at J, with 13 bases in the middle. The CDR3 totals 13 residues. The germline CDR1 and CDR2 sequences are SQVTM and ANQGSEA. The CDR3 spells CSVGQGTGQPQHF. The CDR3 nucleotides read TGCAGCGTTGGTCAGGGGACCGGTCAGCCCCAGCATTTT.

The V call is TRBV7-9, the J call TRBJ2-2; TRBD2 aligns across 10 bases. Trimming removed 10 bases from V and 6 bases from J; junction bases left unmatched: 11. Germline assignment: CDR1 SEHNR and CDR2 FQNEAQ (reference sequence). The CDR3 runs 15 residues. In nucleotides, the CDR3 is TGTGCCACACAGCCAGCGGGGGGGCGTCCCGGGGAGCTGTTTTTT. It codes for CATQPAGGRPGELFF.

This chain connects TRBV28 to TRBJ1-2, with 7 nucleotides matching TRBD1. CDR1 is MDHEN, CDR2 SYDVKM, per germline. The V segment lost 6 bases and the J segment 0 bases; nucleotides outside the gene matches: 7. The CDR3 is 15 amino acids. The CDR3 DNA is TGTGCCAGCAGCGGGACAGACAGTTCTAACTATGGCTACACCTTC. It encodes CASSGTDSSNYGYTF.

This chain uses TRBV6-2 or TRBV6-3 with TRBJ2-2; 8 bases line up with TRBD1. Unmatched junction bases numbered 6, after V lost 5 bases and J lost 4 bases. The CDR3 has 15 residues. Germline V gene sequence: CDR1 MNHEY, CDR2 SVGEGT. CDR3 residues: CASSKTGAVTGELFF. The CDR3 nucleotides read TGTGCCAGCAGTAAGACAGGGGCGGTCACCGGGGAGCTGTTTTTT.

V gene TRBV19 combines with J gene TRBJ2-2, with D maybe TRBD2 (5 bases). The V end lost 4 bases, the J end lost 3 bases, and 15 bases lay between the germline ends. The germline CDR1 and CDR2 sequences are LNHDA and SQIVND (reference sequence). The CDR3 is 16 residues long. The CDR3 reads CASSNRRMIDTGELFF. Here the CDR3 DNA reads TGTGCCAGTAGTAATCGGAGGATGATTGACACCGGGGAGCTGTTTTTT.

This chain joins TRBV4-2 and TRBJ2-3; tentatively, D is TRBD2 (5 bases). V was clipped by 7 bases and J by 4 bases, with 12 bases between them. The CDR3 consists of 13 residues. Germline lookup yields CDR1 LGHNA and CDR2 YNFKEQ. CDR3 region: CASNNPGADTQYF. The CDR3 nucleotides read TGTGCCAGCAATAACCCCGGGGCAGATACGCAGTATTTT.

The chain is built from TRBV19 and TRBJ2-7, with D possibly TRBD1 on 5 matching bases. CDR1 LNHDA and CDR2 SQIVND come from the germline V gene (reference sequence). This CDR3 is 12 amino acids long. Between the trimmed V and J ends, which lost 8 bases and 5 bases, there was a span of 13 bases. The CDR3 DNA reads TGTGCCAGTCGGGCAGGGCCCGACGAGCAGTACTTC. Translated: CASRAGPDEQYF.

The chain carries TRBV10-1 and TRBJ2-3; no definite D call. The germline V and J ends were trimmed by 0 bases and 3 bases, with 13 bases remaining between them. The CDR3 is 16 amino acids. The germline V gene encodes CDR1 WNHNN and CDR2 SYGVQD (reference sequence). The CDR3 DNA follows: TGCGCCAGCAGTGAGTCTGCGGCAGGTGGGACAGATACGCAGTATTTT. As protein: CASSESAAGGTDTQYF.

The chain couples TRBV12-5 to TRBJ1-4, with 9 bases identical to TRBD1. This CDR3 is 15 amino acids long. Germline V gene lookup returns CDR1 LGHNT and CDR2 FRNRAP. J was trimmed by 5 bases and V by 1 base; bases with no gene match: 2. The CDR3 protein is CASGLGTGENEKLFF. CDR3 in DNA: TGTGCTAGTGGTTTGGGGACAGGGGAAAATGAAAAACTGTTTTTT.

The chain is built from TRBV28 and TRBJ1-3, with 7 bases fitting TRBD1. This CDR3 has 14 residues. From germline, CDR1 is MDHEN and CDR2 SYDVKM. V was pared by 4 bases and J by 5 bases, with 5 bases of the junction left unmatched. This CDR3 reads CASSSTGTRNTIYF. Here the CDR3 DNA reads TGTGCCAGCAGTTCGACAGGGACTCGAAACACCATATATTTT.

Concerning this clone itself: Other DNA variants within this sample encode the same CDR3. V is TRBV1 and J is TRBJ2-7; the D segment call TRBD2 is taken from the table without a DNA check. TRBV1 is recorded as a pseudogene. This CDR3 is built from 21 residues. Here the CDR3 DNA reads TGCACCAGCAGCCCGTGCACATCCGGGACTAGCGGGGGCTATAGCTCCTACGAGCAGTACTTC. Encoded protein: CTSSPCTSGTSGGYSSYEQYF.

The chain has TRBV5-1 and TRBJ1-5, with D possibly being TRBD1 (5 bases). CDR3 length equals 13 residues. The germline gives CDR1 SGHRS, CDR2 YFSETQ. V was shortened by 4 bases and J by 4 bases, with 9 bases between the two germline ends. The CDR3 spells CASSQGGNQPQHF. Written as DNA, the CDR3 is TGCGCCAGCAGCCAGGGAGGGAATCAGCCCCAGCATTTT.

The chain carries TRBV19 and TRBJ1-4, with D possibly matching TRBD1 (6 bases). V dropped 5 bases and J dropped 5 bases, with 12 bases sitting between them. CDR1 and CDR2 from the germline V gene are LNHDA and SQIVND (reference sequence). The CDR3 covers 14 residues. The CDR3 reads CASSLQGGNEKLFF. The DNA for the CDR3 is TGTGCCAGTAGTTTACAGGGTGGGAATGAAAAACTGTTTTTT.

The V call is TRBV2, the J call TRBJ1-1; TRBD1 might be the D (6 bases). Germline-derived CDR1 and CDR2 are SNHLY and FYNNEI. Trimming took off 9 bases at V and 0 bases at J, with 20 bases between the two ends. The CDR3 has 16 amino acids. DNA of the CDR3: TGTGCCAGGAAGGGGGTAGCTGGGACGGTGAACACTGAAGCTTTCTTT. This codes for CARKGVAGTVNTEAFF.

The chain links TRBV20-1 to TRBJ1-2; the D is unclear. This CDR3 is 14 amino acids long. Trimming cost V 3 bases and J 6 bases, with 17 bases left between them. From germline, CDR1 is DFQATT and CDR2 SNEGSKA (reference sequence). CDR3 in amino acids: CSASPRGKSDGYTF. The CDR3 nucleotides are TGCAGTGCTAGTCCGCGGGGAAAAAGTGATGGCTACACCTTC.

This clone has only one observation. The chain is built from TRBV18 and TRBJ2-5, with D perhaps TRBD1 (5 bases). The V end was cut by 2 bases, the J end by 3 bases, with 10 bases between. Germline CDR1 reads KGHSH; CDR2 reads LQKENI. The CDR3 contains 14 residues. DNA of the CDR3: TGTGCCAGCTCACCAGTTCGGACAAAAGAGACCCAGTACTTC. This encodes CASSPVRTKETQYF. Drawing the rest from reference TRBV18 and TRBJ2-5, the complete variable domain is NAGVMQNPRHLVRRRGQEARLRCSPMKGHSHVYWYRQLPEEGLKFMVYLQKENIIDESGMPKERFSAEFPKEGPSILRIQQVVRGDSAAYFCASSPVRTKETQYFGPGTRLLVL.